These 14 T cell receptor beta chains came from one sample sequenced in a study of T cells after yellow fever vaccination. Each CDR3 protein is one row after TCRdb ran MiXCR on the 5' RACE reads. The sample records around 70,000 distinct CDR3 sequences, approximately 6.9% being singletons. The material sequenced was CD8+ T cells sorted from PBMCs, taken 5 days after the first yellow fever vaccination. The receptors originated from a man younger than 30 who received the YFV17D yellow fever vaccine.

This clonotype was seen ten or more times. The chain joins TRBV11-1 to TRBJ2-2; no reliable D call. Germline V CDR1 and CDR2: SGHAT, FQDESV (reference sequence). This CDR3 has 12 amino acids. The V end lost 3 bases, the J end lost 4 bases, and 3 bases lay between the germline ends. CDR3 in DNA: TGTGCCAGCAGCTTCAGCACCGGGGAGCTGTTTTTT. Protein: CASSFSTGELFF.

Ten or more counts support this clonotype. The V and J genes are TRBV5-1 and TRBJ2-3, with 11 bases matching TRBD1. Germline V CDR1 and CDR2: SGHRS, YFSETQ. V trimming: 4 bases; J trimming: 2 bases; junction bases outside the gene matches: 6. The CDR3 has 16 amino acids. The CDR3, as DNA: TGCGCCAGCAGCCCTGGGACAGGGGGAACCACAGATACGCAGTATTTT. Translated, it gives CASSPGTGGTTDTQYF.

The chain recombines TRBV6-1 with TRBJ2-5; D gene ambiguous. V was pared by 7 bases and J by 2 bases, with 20 bases between. The CDR3 is made up of 16 amino acids. Looked up from germline, CDR1 is MNHNS and CDR2 is SASEGT. CDR3 sequence reads: CASTWYSGSAQETQYF. Written as DNA, the CDR3 is TGTGCCAGCACCTGGTATTCAGGCAGCGCACAAGAGACCCAGTACTTC.

The chain employs TRBV11-1 and TRBJ2-5, with 14 nucleotides matching TRBD2. With 5 bases clipped from V and 2 bases from J, the junction kept 10 bases outside the gene matches. This CDR3 has 18 amino acids. CDR1 and CDR2 (germline): SGHAT, FQDESV (reference sequence). The CDR3, as DNA: TGTGCCAGCAGCCTTACCGGGACTAGCGGGGGACCGCAAGAGACCCAGTACTTC. Translated, it gives CASSLTGTSGGPQETQYF.

This clonotype was detected only a few times. This chain uses TRBV12-3 or TRBV12-4 with TRBJ2-2; maybe TRBD1 (5 bases). The CDR3 covers 12 residues. The ends were cut back, 5 bases at V and 7 bases at J, with 8 bases in the middle. This chain's CDR3 is CASSGAVGELFF. CDR3 DNA: TGTGCCAGCAGTGGGGCTGTCGGGGAGCTGTTTTTT.

V usage is TRBV9 and J usage is TRBJ2-3; TRBD1 is a possible D gene (6 bases). The CDR3 has 15 residues. CDR1 and CDR2 (germline): SGDLS, YYNGEE. V was cut by 0 bases and J by 4 bases, with 12 bases left in between. The CDR3: CASSVEVGASDTQYF. CDR3 DNA sequence: TGTGCCAGCAGCGTAGAAGTGGGGGCATCAGATACGCAGTATTTT.

A few counts support this clonotype. The CDR3 nucleotides read TGTGCCAGCAGTCTCCAAGGAGGGGGCCGTGGCTACACCTTC. Translated, it gives CASSLQGGGRGYTF. V is TRBV27 and J is TRBJ1-2; 7 nucleotides align to TRBD1. The CDR3 is 14 residues long. Germline values: CDR1 MNHEY, CDR2 SMNVEV (reference sequence). With 5 bases clipped from V and 7 bases from J, the junction kept 10 bases outside the gene matches.

The chain employs TRBV4-3 and TRBJ2-3; 8 nucleotides align to TRBD2. This CDR3 is built from 14 residues. With V trimmed by 3 bases and J by 5 bases, 4 bases remained unmatched. From germline, CDR1 is LGHNA and CDR2 YSLEER. The CDR3 DNA sequence: TGCGCCAGCAGCCAGCTCGGGGGGGAAGATACGCAGTATTTT. The encoded protein is CASSQLGGEDTQYF.

This clonotype was seen ten or more times. The V gene is TRBV4-1, the J gene TRBJ2-7, with TRBD1 matching 10 bases. The CDR3 is 15 amino acids. Germline CDR1 reads MGHRA; CDR2 reads YSYEKL. After removal of 5 bases from V and 3 bases from J, the junction contained 7 bases not matched to a gene. The DNA of the CDR3 is TGCGCCAGCAGCGGAGGGACAGGGGAGGACTACGAGCAGTACGTC. It is translated as CASSGGTGEDYEQYV.

This clonotype showed up many times. The chain has TRBV9 and TRBJ1-2, with D possibly being TRBD1 (5 bases). The CDR3 consists of 13 residues. CDR1 and CDR2 (germline): SGDLS, YYNGEE. V lost 0 bases and J 3 bases, leaving 6 bases between the germline ends. Here the CDR3 DNA reads TGTGCCAGCAGCGTAGGAGGGGACTATGGCTACACCTTC. This translates into CASSVGGDYGYTF.

This clonotype was seen repeatedly, ten times or more. This sequence joins TRBV6-2 or TRBV6-3 and TRBJ2-1; D is unclear. CDR3 length: 14 amino acids. The germline gives CDR1 MNHEY, CDR2 SVGEGT. V was shortened by 8 bases and J by 0 bases, with 11 bases between the two germline ends. CDR3 nucleotide sequence: TGTGCCAGCGGACCACAGAGCTCCTACAATGAGCAGTTCTTC. Protein sequence: CASGPQSSYNEQFF.

The genes are TRBV5-1 and TRBJ1-2, with TRBD1 matching over 8 bases. Trimming removed 4 bases from V and 3 bases from J; junction bases left unmatched: 11. The CDR3 is 16 amino acids. The germline V gene encodes CDR1 SGHRS and CDR2 YFSETQ. This CDR3 reads CASSPLPDRDDYGYTF. The CDR3 nucleotides read TGCGCCAGCAGCCCGCTCCCGGACAGGGATGACTATGGCTACACCTTC.

This clonotype has only a few counts. This sequence joins TRBV12-5 and TRBJ1-1; 10 bases agree with TRBD1. V dropped 6 bases and J dropped 1; count of bases not matched to a gene: 8. The germline V gene has CDR1 LGHNT and CDR2 FRNRAP. CDR3 length: 16 residues. Written as DNA, the CDR3 is TGTGCTAGTGGCCTGACAGGGGGCGGGAGGAACACTGAAGCTTTCTTT. As protein: CASGLTGGGRNTEAFF.

The chain couples TRBV5-1 to TRBJ1-1; 8 bases agree with TRBD1. The CDR3 consists of 16 residues. CDR1 is SGHRS, CDR2 YFSETQ, per germline. V lost 1 base, J lost 5 bases, and 10 bases stayed unmatched. This CDR3 reads CASSLRQGALLTEAFF. The CDR3 nucleotides are TGCGCCAGCAGCTTGCGCCAGGGGGCGTTATTGACTGAAGCTTTCTTT. The full variable domain, in which reference TRBV5-1 and TRBJ1-1 provide the parts outside the CDR3, is KAGVTQTPRYLIKTRGQQVTLSCSPISGHRSVSWYQQTPGQGLQFLFEYFSETQRNKGNFPGRFSGRQFSNSRSEMNVSTLELGDSALYLCASSLRQGALLTEAFFGQGTRLTVV.